Given below is one T cell receptor (beta chain) in context. What antigen it recognizes has not been identified. Per-base quality was not reported, and no clone a single base away is much larger than it. The junction shows trimming of 1 base on V and 4 bases on J, plus 19 bases between the germline ends. From the cysteine through the phenylalanine, the CDR3 covers 17 amino acids. Just CDR3 DNA is preserved here, 51 bases in frame from base 1. CDR1 and CDR2 were assigned from the germline V gene (reference sequence) as LGHDT and YNNKEL. This sample is drawn from a study of T cell responses to AZD1222 COVID-19 vaccine (dated by TCRdb to the early 2020s). Describing the broader study: A total of over 230 trial participants underwent TCR sequencing, of whom about 210 received two doses of AZD1222 and around 26 received two doses of the MenACWY control vaccine. Trial participants were enrolled by age into subgroups of 18-55, 56-69 and 70-plus years, and around 150, 29 and 61 TCR-sequenced participants, respectively, were included in these subgroups.

Taken with the paper, the label for time point translates to: about 28 days (+/-7) after the second vaccine dose. AZD1222 recipients whose second dose came at about 4 weeks and those whose second dose came at about 12 weeks were combined into one group, since spike-specific TCR depth and breadth did not differ between the two schedules. Vaccinee samples came from UK trials COV001 and COV002, including a single-blind randomized controlled phase 2/3 trial of AZD1222 (ChAdOx1 nCoV-19) in healthy adults. For TCRbeta chain sequencing, PBMC samples were collected from trial participants at day 0 and at day 28 after the second dose. Findings and caveats that apply to the study as a whole: After two AZD1222 doses, both the breadth and the depth of spike-specific TCRs were significantly higher than at day 0 and than in MenACWY recipients. Participants were mostly white British, with more females than males. The authors suggested clonal diversity may have been underestimated. Conclusions about previously exposed vaccinees were limited because only 5 or 6 AZD1222 recipients were SARS-CoV-2 seropositive at baseline. Epitopes outside the regions mutated in the B.1.351 and B.1.1.7 variants were reportedly recognized by nearly half of the unique spike-specific TCRs. The 56-69-year group was small, and its depth increase did not reach significance, likely because of low power. The vaccine-associated CD4 TCRs covered the entire spike protein, and the dominant responses fell in regions 160-218 and 743-854. Because no day 14 peak-response samples were available, repertoires were characterized only after the peak T cell response.

The CDR3 regions of human TCRbeta chains were analyzed by immunosequencing. For the original study's pipeline: TCRs in the repertoires were matched against a reference library of SARS-CoV-2-specific TCRs that had been generated with the MIRA antigen-specificity platform. Breadth meant the fraction of unique TCRs that were SARS-CoV-2-associated, whereas depth meant the fraction of total T cells that were SARS-CoV-2-associated. Using the MIRA data, every spike-specific TCR was mapped to the spike region that the TCR reacted to and assigned to either a CD4 or a CD8 class. Log10-transformed breadth and depth values were compared by one-way ANOVA with Sidak's multiple comparisons tests. This is the immuneACCESS table as TCRdb keeps it, with only in-frame sequences that have V and J called. A part of the clones is gone; compared with another copy, unresolved V genes explain less than half, and the rest is unexplained. V and J calls and clone size follow that table, whereas D and trimming were derived from the DNA. This sample holds tens of thousands of clones; about 89% were observed only once. The top ten clones comprise more than 12% of the sample.

The rearranged segments are TRBV3-1 (or the pseudogene TRBV3-2) and TRBJ1-2, with TRBD1 as a weak D call on 6 bases. The origin of this receptor is an adult who received the AZD1222 COVID-19 vaccine. The sequencing used peripheral blood, collected 28 days after the second AZD1222 dose. CDR3 loop: CASSQGGLGQIGYGYTF. The nucleotide sequence reads as follows: TGTGCCAGCAGCCAAGGGGGACTTGGACAGATCGGCTATGGCTACACCTTC.